This TCR beta chain was documented in a study of cytotoxic CD8 clonotypes in ibrutinib-treated CLL. Regarding the study as a whole: Baseline levels were approached again at progression, after clonality had risen at ibrutinib response.

The CDR3 sequence is 16 residues long. In germline, CDR1 is SGHNT, CDR2 YENEEA. V was cut by 5 bases and J by 9 bases, with 23 bases left in between. Concerning this clone itself: The antigen is not known.

Deep sequencing aimed at 1 in 200,000 to 1 in 1 million T cells' resolution. Some clones are missing from TCRdb's copy, which holds only in-frame ones; the method was immunoSEQ multiplex PCR. The table lists more than 30,000 clones, approximately 69% of them singletons. The clonotype originates from a human donor with chronic lymphocytic leukemia. This sample comprised PBMCs, obtained before ibrutinib treatment. The gene calls are TRBV11-3 and TRBJ1-5, with D maybe TRBD1 (5 bases). CDR3 loop: CASSPTAGRTIRPQHF. The CDR3 DNA is TGTGCCAGCAGCCCCACGGCTGGTAGGACAATAAGGCCCCAGCATTTT.